These 4 T cell receptor beta chains originate from one sample sequenced in a study of T-cell reconstitution after alpha-beta-depleted transplantation in children. Unique molecular identifiers tagged the TCRbeta library. TCRdb re-called the PCR reads through MiXCR, storing one row per CDR3 protein. The sample shows approximately 520,000 distinct CDR3 sequences, about 33% of them seen only once. The source material was PBMCs from the stem cell graft donor, sampled from the stem cell graft. The receptors originated from a human donor who donated a stem cell graft to a child with aplastic anemia.

This chain connects TRBV7-8 to TRBJ2-1; TRBD2 is a possible D gene (5 bases). Between the trimmed V and J ends, which lost 1 base and 9 bases, there was a span of 13 bases. This CDR3 is built from 14 residues. The germline CDR1 and CDR2 sequences are SGHVS and FQNEAQ. CDR3 bases: TGTGCCAGCAGCTTAGGTGGCCTAGCTAGTGAGCAGTTCTTC. Its translation: CASSLGGLASEQFF.

The chain couples TRBV29-1 to TRBJ2-2; 8 nucleotides align to TRBD1. Per the germline V gene, CDR1 is SQVTM and CDR2 is ANQGSEA. This CDR3 has 16 residues. J was trimmed by 6 bases and V by 0 bases; bases with no gene match: 9. The CDR3 sequence: CSVEDFGQGIPGELFF. The CDR3 nucleotides are TGCAGCGTTGAAGATTTCGGACAGGGAATCCCCGGGGAGCTGTTTTTT.

The V gene is TRBV2, the J gene TRBJ2-1; 9 nucleotides line up with TRBD2. Germline trimming cut 6 bases from V and 5 bases from J; bases unmatched to any gene: 8. The CDR3 length is 15 residues. From germline, CDR1 is SNHLY and CDR2 FYNNEI. The CDR3 is CASSPRSGGNNEQFF. The CDR3 DNA is TGTGCCAGCAGCCCGAGGAGCGGGGGGAACAATGAGCAGTTCTTC. Based on the CDR3 plus reference TRBV2 and TRBJ2-1, the full variable domain is EPEVTQTPSHQVTQMGQEVILRCVPISNHLYFYWYRQILGQKVEFLVSFYNNEISEKSEIFDDQFSVERPDGSNFTLKIRSTKLEDSAMYFCASSPRSGGNNEQFFGPGTRLTVL.

Only one count was recorded for this clonotype. The chain is built from TRBV12-3 or TRBV12-4 and TRBJ2-1; unclear D gene. Trimming removed 8 bases from V and 5 bases from J, with 16 bases in between. This CDR3 contains 14 residues. The CDR3 loop reads CASVNAFPHNEQFF. The CDR3 nucleotides read TGTGCCAGCGTAAACGCCTTCCCACACAATGAGCAGTTCTTC.